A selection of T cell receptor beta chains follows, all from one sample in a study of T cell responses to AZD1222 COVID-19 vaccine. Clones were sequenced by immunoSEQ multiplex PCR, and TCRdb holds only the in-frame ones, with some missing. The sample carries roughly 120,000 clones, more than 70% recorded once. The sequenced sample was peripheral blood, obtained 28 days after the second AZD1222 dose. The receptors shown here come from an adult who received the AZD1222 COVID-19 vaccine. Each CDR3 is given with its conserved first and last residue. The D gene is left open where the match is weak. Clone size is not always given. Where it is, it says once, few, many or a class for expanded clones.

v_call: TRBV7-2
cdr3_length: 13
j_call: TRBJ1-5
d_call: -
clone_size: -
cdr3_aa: CASSLDSNQPQHF
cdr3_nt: TGTGCCAGCAGCTTAGATAGCAATCAGCCCCAGCATTTT

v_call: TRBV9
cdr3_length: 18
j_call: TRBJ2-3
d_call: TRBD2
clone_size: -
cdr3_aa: CASSVATGRAGGTDTQYF
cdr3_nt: TGTGCCAGCAGCGTAGCTACGGGGAGGGCGGGGGGAACAGATACGCAGTATTTT

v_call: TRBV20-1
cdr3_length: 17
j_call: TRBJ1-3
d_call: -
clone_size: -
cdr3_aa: CSASDGSRSSRGNTIYF
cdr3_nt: TGCAGTGCCAGTGATGGGAGTAGATCAAGCCGTGGAAACACCATATATTTT

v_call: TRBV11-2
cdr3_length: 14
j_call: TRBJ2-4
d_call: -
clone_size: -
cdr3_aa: CASSLDRAKNIQYF
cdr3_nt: TGTGCCAGCAGCCTCGACAGAGCCAAAAACATTCAGTACTTC

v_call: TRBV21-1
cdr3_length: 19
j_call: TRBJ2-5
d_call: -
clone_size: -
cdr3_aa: CASSKALGTSGGDKETQYF
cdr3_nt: TGTGCCAGCAGCAAAGCCCTAGGGACTAGCGGGGGGGATAAAGAGACCCAGTACTTC

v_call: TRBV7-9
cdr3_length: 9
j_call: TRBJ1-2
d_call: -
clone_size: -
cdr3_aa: CALGDGYTF
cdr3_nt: TGTGCCTTGGGGGATGGCTACACCTTC

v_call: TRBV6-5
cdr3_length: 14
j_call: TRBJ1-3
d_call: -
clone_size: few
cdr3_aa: CATAVAASGNTIYF
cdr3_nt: TGTGCCACCGCAGTCGCCGCCTCTGGAAACACCATATATTTT

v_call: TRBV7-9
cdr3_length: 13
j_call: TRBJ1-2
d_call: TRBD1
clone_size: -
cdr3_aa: CASIPAGGLSYTF
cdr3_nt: TGTGCCAGCATCCCGGCAGGGGGCTTGAGCTACACCTTC

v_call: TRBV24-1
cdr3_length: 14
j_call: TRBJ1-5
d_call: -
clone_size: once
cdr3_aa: CATSGEGLNQPQHF
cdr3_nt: TGTGCCACCAGTGGGGAGGGGCTCAATCAGCCCCAGCATTTT

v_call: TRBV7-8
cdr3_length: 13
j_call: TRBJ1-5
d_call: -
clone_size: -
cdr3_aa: CASTFQTNQPQHF
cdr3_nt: TGTGCCAGCACCTTTCAGACCAATCAGCCCCAGCATTTT

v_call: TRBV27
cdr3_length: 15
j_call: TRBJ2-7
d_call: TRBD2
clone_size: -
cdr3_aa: CASKVQTGTSDEQYF
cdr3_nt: TGTGCCAGCAAGGTCCAAACCGGGACTAGCGACGAGCAGTACTTC

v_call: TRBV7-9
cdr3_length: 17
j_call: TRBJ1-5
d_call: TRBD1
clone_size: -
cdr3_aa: CASSEGTGELINQPQHF
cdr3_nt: TGTGCCAGCAGCGAGGGGACAGGGGAATTGATCAATCAGCCCCAGCATTTT

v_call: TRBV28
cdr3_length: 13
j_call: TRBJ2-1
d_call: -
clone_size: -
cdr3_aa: CASRKINYNEQFF
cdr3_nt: TGTGCCAGCAGGAAAATTAACTACAATGAGCAGTTCTTC

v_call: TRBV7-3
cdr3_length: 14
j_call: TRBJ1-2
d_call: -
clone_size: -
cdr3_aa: CASSLTYEGGGYTF
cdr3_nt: TGTGCCAGCAGCTTAACGTATGAAGGGGGTGGCTACACCTTC

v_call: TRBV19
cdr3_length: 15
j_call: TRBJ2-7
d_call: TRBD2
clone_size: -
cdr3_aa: CASKETSGGAGEQYF
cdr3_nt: TGTGCCAGTAAGGAGACTAGCGGGGGGGCAGGGGAGCAGTACTTC

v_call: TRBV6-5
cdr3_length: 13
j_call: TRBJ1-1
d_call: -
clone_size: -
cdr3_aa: CASTPDGGTEAFF
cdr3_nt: TGTGCCAGCACCCCGGACGGTGGCACTGAAGCTTTCTTT

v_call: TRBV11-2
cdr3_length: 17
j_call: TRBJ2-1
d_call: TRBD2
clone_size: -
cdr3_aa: CASSPRLAGGSYNEQFF
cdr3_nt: TGTGCCAGCAGCCCCCGACTAGCGGGGGGCTCCTACAATGAGCAGTTCTTC

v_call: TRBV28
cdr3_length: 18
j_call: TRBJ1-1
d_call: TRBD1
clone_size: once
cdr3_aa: CASSPYVKHTGVNTEAFF
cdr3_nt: TGTGCCAGCAGTCCCTACGTAAAACACACAGGGGTGAACACTGAAGCTTTCTTT

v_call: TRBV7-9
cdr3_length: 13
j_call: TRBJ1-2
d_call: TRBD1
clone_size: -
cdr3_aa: CASSLSGGDGYTF
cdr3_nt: TGTGCCAGCAGCTTGTCAGGGGGCGATGGCTACACCTTC

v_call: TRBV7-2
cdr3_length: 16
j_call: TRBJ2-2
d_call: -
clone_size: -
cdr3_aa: CASRYGRGAGTGELFF
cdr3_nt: TGTGCCAGCCGCTACGGGCGGGGCGCGGGCACCGGGGAGCTGTTTTTT

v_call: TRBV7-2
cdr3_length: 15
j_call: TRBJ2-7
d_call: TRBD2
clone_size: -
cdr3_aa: CASSLVTSGGGEQYF
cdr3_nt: TGTGCCAGCAGCTTAGTTACTAGCGGAGGAGGCGAGCAGTACTTC

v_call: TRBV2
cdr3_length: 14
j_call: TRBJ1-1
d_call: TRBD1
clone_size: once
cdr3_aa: CASRGTGRDTEAFF
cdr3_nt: TGTGCCAGCAGGGGGACAGGGAGGGACACTGAAGCTTTCTTT

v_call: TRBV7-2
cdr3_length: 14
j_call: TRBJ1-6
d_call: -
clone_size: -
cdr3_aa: CASSLGWDNSPLHF
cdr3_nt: TGTGCCAGCAGCTTAGGCTGGGATAATTCACCCCTCCACTTT

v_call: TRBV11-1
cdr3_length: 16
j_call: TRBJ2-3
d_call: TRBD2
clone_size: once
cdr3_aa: CASSQGPTSGTDTQYF
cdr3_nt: TGTGCCAGCAGTCAGGGGCCCACTAGCGGAACAGATACGCAGTATTTT

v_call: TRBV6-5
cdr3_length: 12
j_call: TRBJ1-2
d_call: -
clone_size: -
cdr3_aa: CASFSANYGYTF
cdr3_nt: TGTGCCAGCTTTTCGGCTAACTATGGCTACACCTTC

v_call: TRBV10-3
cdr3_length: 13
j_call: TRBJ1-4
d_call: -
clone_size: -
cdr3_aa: CAIRGTVGEKLFF
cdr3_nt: TGTGCCATCAGGGGGACTGTTGGTGAAAAACTGTTTTTT

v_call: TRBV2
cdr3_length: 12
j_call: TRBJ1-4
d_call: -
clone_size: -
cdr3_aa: CASSEAGEKLFF
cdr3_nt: TGTGCCAGCAGTGAAGCGGGCGAAAAACTGTTTTTT

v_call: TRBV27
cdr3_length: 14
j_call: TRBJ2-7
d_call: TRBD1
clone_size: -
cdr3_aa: CASSDRDRANEQYF
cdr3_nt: TGTGCCAGCAGTGATCGGGACAGGGCTAACGAGCAGTACTTC

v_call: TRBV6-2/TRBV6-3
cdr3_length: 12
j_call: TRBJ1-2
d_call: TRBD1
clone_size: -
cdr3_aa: CASSSTGDGYTF
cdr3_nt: TGTGCCAGCAGTTCCACAGGGGATGGCTACACCTTC

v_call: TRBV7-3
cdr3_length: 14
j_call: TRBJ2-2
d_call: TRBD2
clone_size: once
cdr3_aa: CASSRGLATGELFF
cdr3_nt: TGTGCCAGCAGCCGGGGACTAGCGACCGGGGAGCTGTTTTTT

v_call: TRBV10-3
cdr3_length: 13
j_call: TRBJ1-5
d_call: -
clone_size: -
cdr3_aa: CAISESMGEPQHF
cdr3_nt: TGTGCCATCAGTGAGTCGATGGGGGAGCCCCAGCATTTT

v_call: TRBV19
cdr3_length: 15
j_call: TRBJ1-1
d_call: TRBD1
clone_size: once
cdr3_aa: CASSLKGQGRTEAFF
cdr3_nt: TGTGCCAGTAGTCTGAAGGGACAGGGGCGAACTGAAGCTTTCTTT

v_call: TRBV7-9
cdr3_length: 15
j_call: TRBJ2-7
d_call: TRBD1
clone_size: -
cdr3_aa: CASSFPGQANYEQYF
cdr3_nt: TGTGCCAGCAGCTTCCCGGGACAGGCAAACTACGAGCAGTACTTC

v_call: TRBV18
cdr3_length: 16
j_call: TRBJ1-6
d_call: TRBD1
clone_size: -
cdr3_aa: CATSLEGQAVNSPLHF
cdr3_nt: TGTGCCACCTCGCTGGAGGGACAGGCCGTTAATTCACCCCTCCACTTT

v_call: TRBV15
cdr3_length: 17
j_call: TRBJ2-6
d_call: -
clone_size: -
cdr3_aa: CATSRDPTASGANVLTF
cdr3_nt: TGTGCCACCAGCAGAGATCCGACAGCCTCTGGGGCCAACGTCCTGACTTTC

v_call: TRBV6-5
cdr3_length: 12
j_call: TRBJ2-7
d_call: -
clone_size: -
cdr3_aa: CASTRDYYEQYF
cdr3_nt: TGTGCCAGCACCCGGGATTACTACGAGCAGTACTTC

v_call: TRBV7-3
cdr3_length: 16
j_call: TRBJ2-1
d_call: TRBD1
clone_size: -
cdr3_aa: CASSLFTRGLSNEQFF
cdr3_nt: TGTGCCAGCAGCTTATTTACCAGGGGGCTTTCCAATGAGCAGTTCTTC

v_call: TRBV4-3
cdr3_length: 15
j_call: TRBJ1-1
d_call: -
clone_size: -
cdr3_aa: CASSQETGGNPEAFF
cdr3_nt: TGCGCCAGCAGCCAAGAAACAGGCGGCAACCCTGAAGCTTTCTTT

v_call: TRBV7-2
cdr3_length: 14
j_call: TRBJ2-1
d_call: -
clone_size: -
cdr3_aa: CASSPRRAYNEQFF
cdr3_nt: TGTGCCAGCAGCCCCCGAAGGGCCTACAATGAGCAGTTCTTC

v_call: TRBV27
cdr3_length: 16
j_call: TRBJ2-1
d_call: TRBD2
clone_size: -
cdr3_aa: CASRITGTSVLNEQFF
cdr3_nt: TGTGCCAGCAGAATCACCGGGACTAGCGTCCTAAATGAGCAGTTCTTC

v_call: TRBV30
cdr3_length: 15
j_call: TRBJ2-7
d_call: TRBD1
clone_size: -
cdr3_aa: CAWSAKRQGAYEQYF
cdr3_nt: TGTGCCTGGAGTGCAAAGAGACAGGGGGCCTACGAGCAGTACTTC

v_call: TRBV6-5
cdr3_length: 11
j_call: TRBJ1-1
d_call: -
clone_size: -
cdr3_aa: CASNGQFGAFF
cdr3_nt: TGTGCCAGCAATGGACAGTTTGGAGCTTTCTTT